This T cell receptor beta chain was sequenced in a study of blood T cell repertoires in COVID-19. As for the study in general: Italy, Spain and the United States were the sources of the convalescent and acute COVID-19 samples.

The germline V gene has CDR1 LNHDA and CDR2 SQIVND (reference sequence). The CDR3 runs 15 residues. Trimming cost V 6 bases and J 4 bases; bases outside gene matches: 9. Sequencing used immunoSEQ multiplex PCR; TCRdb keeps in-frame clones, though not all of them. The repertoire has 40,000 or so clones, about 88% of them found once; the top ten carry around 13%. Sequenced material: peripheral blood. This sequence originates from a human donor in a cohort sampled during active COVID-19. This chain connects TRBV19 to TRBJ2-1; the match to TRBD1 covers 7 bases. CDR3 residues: CASRGGQVWYNEQFF. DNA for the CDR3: TGTGCCAGTAGAGGAGGACAGGTTTGGTACAATGAGCAGTTCTTC.